This T cell receptor beta chain was profiled in a study of T cell responses to AZD1222 COVID-19 vaccine. Study outcomes and limitations: The peak T cell response came first, and repertoires were sampled only after it. Donors were mostly white British, more females; clonal diversity possibly underestimated. Baseline serostatus was positive in only a handful of AZD1222 recipients. Two doses of AZD1222 preceded a rise in Spike-specific TCR breadth and depth.

Note on this clone: Its target is unknown.

Using immunoSEQ multiplex PCR, the repertoire was profiled, and TCRdb retains in-frame clones only, with some absent. The table includes some 150,000 clones, more than 75% detected once. The origin of this receptor is an adult who received the AZD1222 COVID-19 vaccine. Sequences were derived from peripheral blood, sampled 28 days after the second AZD1222 dose.

This CDR3 reads CASSHSAGGKGSYNSPLHF. The DNA for the CDR3 is TGTGCCAGCAGCCACTCCGCGGGGGGTAAGGGCTCCTATAATTCACCCCTCCACTTT. The V call is TRBV11-3, the J call TRBJ1-6; D is perhaps TRBD1 (5 bases). This CDR3 spans 19 amino acids. V gave up 5 bases and J gave up 0 bases, with 20 bases separating them. The V gene's germline CDR1 is SGHNT and CDR2 YENEEA.